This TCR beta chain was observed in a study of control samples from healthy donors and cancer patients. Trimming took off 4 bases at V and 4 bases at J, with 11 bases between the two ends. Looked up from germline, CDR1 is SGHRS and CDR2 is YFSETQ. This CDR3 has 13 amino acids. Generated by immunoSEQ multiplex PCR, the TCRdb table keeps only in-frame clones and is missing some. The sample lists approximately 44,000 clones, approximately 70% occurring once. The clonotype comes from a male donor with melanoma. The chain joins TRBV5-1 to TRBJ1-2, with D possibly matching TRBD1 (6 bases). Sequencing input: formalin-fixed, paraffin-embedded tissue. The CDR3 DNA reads TGCGCCAGCAGCATGGACAGTACCTATGGCTACACCTTC. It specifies CASSMDSTYGYTF. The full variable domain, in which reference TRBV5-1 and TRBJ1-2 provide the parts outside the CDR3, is KAGVTQTPRYLIKTRGQQVTLSCSPISGHRSVSWYQQTPGQGLQFLFEYFSETQRNKGNFPGRFSGRQFSNSRSEMNVSTLELGDSALYLCASSMDSTYGYTFGSGTRLTVV.